The next 6 T cell receptor beta chains were all read from a single sample in a study of cytomegalovirus exposure and HLA in healthy donors. The PCR was carried out with 60 Vbeta primers and 13 Jbeta primers. Profiling relied on immunoSEQ multiplex PCR, and the TCRdb table lists in-frame clones only, not all of them. The sample carries about 120,000 clones, approximately 80% recorded once. Material: PBMCs. All receptors derive from a female donor in good health and CMV-seropositive.

The chain carries TRBV5-8 and TRBJ1-1; D unclear. The CDR3 covers 13 residues. The V gene lost 4 bases and the J gene lost 1 base, with 8 bases spanning the gap. Per germline, CDR1 SGHTS and CDR2 YDEGEE. Written as DNA, the CDR3 is TGTGCCAGCAGCCATACAGAGAACACTGAAGCTTTCTTT. This translates into CASSHTENTEAFF.

J is TRBJ2-1 and V is TRBV7-3, with 10 bases lining up with TRBD1. Germline lookup yields CDR1 SGHTA and CDR2 FQGTGA. The CDR3 length is 13 residues. The ends lost 5 bases at V and 6 bases at J; junction bases unmatched: 1. CDR3 nucleotides: TGTGCCAGCAGCCGGACAGGGGGCAATGAGCAGTTCTTC. This codes for CASSRTGGNEQFF.

The CDR3 sequence is CASAFRDSYEQYF. For the CDR3, the DNA is TGTGCCAGCGCATTCCGGGACAGCTACGAGCAGTACTTC. The rearrangement joins TRBV2 to TRBJ2-7; 7 bases align to TRBD1. The CDR3 runs 13 residues. CDR1 SNHLY and CDR2 FYNNEI come from the germline V gene. The trim removed 8 bases at V and 3 bases at J, leaving 7 bases unmatched.

This rearrangement joins TRBV19 to TRBJ1-1; TRBD1 aligns across 9 bases. CDR1 is LNHDA and CDR2 is SQIVND in the germline V gene (reference sequence). Trimming cost V 5 bases and J 6 bases; bases outside gene matches: 10. This CDR3 has 15 amino acids. The CDR3 DNA sequence: TGTGCCAGTAGTCCATGGACAGGGGCCGACGCTGAAGCTTTCTTT. Amino acids: CASSPWTGADAEAFF.

The chain uses TRBV7-3 and TRBJ1-1; TRBD1 agrees at 8 bases. The ends lost 5 bases at V and 6 bases at J; junction bases unmatched: 2. This CDR3 region has 12 residues. CDR1 is SGHTA, CDR2 FQGTGA, per germline. CDR3 DNA sequence: TGTGCCAGCAGCGCGACAGGGGCTGAAGCTTTCTTT. Its protein product is CASSATGAEAFF.

This clone was picked up a small number of times. V gene TRBV2 combines with J gene TRBJ1-1; D not resolved. The CDR3 length is 12 residues. Germline-derived CDR1 and CDR2 are SNHLY and FYNNEI. V dropped 7 bases and J dropped 4 bases, with 10 bases sitting between them. The CDR3 DNA is TGTGCCAGCATCCAAGCCGGCACTGAAGCTTTCTTT. Translating gives CASIQAGTEAFF.